What follows are 8 T cell receptor beta chains derived from one specimen sequenced in a study of HIV-infected children after antiretroviral therapy interruption. Unique molecular identifiers were included in an RNA-based 3' RACE TCR library. Using its own MiXCR run on the 3' RACE reads, TCRdb lists one record per CDR3 protein. The repertoire holds some 38,000 distinct CDR3 sequences, just over 6.5% seen once, with about 1% in the top ten. The treatment is: PENTA 11 planned treatment interruption arm or continuous ART arm. Material: CD45RA+ CD4+ T cells from PBMCs, pooled from several time points, obtained from a donor given antiretroviral therapy, either interrupted or continuous. Described subset: naive CD4+ CD45RA+ CD45RO- T cells. The source of these receptors is a pool of human donors with HIV.

CDR3 region: CASSFSFGTGGHEQYF. CDR3 nucleotide sequence: TGTGCCAGCAGCTTCAGTTTTGGGACAGGGGGCCACGAGCAGTACTTC. The chain has TRBV5-4 and TRBJ2-7; the match to TRBD1 covers 12 bases. CDR3 length: 16 residues. Germline trimming cut 2 bases from V and 5 bases from J; bases unmatched to any gene: 8. Looked up from germline, CDR1 is SGHNT and CDR2 is YYREEE (reference sequence).

This clonotype has at least ten counts. This chain connects TRBV6-1 to TRBJ2-1; D may be TRBD2 (6 bases). The germline V gene encodes CDR1 MNHNS and CDR2 SASEGT. This CDR3 contains 15 residues. The ends were cut back, 3 bases at V and 3 bases at J, with 12 bases in the middle. CDR3 protein: CASSESSAGYNEQFF. CDR3 DNA sequence: TGTGCCAGCAGTGAGTCTAGCGCGGGCTACAATGAGCAGTTCTTC.

The rearrangement uses TRBV29-1 and TRBJ1-1; D not resolved. Trimming removed 3 bases from V and 7 bases from J, with 9 bases in between. Germline lookup yields CDR1 SQVTM and CDR2 ANQGSEA. The CDR3 extends over 11 amino acids. The CDR3 region has the DNA TGCAGCGTTGAGTTCCCGGATGAAGCTTTCTTT. Amino acids: CSVEFPDEAFF. Full variable domain (outside the CDR3, taken from reference TRBV29-1 and TRBJ1-1): SAVISQKPSRDICQRGTSLTIQCQVDSQVTMMFWYRQQPGQSLTLIATANQGSEATYESGFVIDKFPISRPNLTFSTLTVSNMSPEDSSIYLCSVEFPDEAFFGQGTRLTVV.

This clonotype has just a few counts. The V and J genes are TRBV27 and TRBJ2-1, with D possibly matching TRBD1 (5 bases). The CDR3 has 14 amino acids. Between the trimmed V and J ends, which lost 3 bases and 7 bases, there was a span of 13 bases. Germline CDR1 reads MNHEY; CDR2 reads SMNVEV (reference sequence). The CDR3: CASSFWGFHNEQFF. Here the CDR3 DNA reads TGTGCCAGCAGTTTCTGGGGCTTCCATAATGAGCAGTTCTTC.

At least ten counts were recorded for this clonotype. This chain joins TRBV6-2 or TRBV6-3 and TRBJ2-2; 8 bases agree with TRBD2. CDR1 is MNHEY and CDR2 is SVGEGT in the germline V gene. V was pared by 3 bases and J by 6 bases, with 15 bases of the junction left unmatched. This CDR3 is 18 amino acids long. CDR3 sequence (DNA): TGTGCCAGCAGTTATCGGAGGCGGGAGGTCGCGGGGTCCGGGGAGCTGTTTTTT. Translated, it gives CASSYRRREVAGSGELFF.

The chain couples TRBV29-1 to TRBJ2-3, with D perhaps TRBD1 or TRBD2 (5 bases each). The CDR3 covers 15 residues. Germline V lookup: CDR1 SQVTM, CDR2 ANQGSEA. V was trimmed by 4 bases and J by 2 bases, leaving 16 bases between them. CDR3 nucleotide sequence: TGCAGCGTTGTTAGGGACGGTACTAACACAGATACGCAGTATTTT. Protein product: CSVVRDGTNTDTQYF.

There are a few counts of this clonotype. The chain uses TRBV28 and TRBJ2-7; TRBD2 agrees at 11 bases. Germline values: CDR1 MDHEN, CDR2 SYDVKM. The trim removed 6 bases at V and 2 bases at J, leaving 15 bases unmatched. The CDR3 is 18 residues long. The CDR3: CASSLLAGVLGGAYEQYF. For the CDR3, the DNA is TGTGCCAGCAGCCTACTAGCGGGAGTTTTGGGTGGTGCCTACGAGCAGTACTTC.

At least ten counts were recorded for this clonotype. This rearrangement joins TRBV30 to TRBJ1-6; unclear D gene. This CDR3 is built from 16 residues. Germline V gene lookup returns CDR1 GTSNPN and CDR2 SVGIG (reference sequence). V lost 1 base and J 15 bases, leaving 25 bases between the germline ends. Here the CDR3 reads CAWSAYQLRSAVNLHF. The CDR3 region has the DNA TGTGCCTGGAGTGCCTACCAACTCCGATCGGCTGTTAACCTCCACTTT. The variable domain in full, completed from reference TRBV30 and TRBJ1-6, reads SQTIHQWPATLVQPVGSPLSLECTVEGTSNPNLYWYRQAAGRGLQLLFYSVGIGQISSEVPQNLSASRPQDRQFILSSKKLLLSDSGFYLCAWSAYQLRSAVNLHFGNGTRLTVT.